These T cell receptor beta chains were read from a single sample in a study of regulatory T cells in long-lasting Graves disease. TCRdb used MiXCR to reprocess the multiplex PCR reads, holding one entry per CDR3 protein. The sample shows more than 300,000 distinct CDR3 sequences, 16% of them seen only once. These data also featured in a second study, about T cells in Graves' hyperthyroidism and ophthalmopathy.

Source: peripheral blood mononuclear cells (PBMCs), taken at new diagnosis, from a patient treated with antithyroid drugs. The receptors come from a woman between 18 and 29 years old with Graves disease. The CDR3 runs from the conserved cysteine through the conserved F or W. The order of the fields is CDR3 DNA, CDR3 protein, V gene, clone size, J gene, D gene. D genes are given only for firm matches. Size tells how often a clone was seen (once, few, many) or the class of an expanded clone, and some rows leave it out.

cdr3_nt: TGTGCCAGCAGTTTGACAAAATTAGGACTAGCGGGAGGTTACGAGCAGTACTTC
cdr3_aa: CASSLTKLGLAGGYEQYF
v_call: TRBV28
clone_size: few
j_call: TRBJ2-7
d_call: TRBD2

cdr3_nt: TGTGCCAGCAGTCCGGCGGGACAGCTATCCAATCAGCCCCAGCATTTT
cdr3_aa: CASSPAGQLSNQPQHF
v_call: TRBV28
clone_size: .
j_call: TRBJ1-5
d_call: TRBD1

cdr3_nt: TGTGCCAGCACCCTGGGCCAGGGCGAAGCTTTCTTT
cdr3_aa: CASTLGQGEAFF
v_call: TRBV2
clone_size: many
j_call: TRBJ1-1
d_call: .

cdr3_nt: TGTGCCAGCAGCGTAGCACAGGGCAGTCAGCCCCAGCATTTT
cdr3_aa: CASSVAQGSQPQHF
v_call: TRBV9
clone_size: few
j_call: TRBJ1-5
d_call: .

cdr3_nt: TGTGCCAGCTCACCACGGCAGCGGGGGTCCCATGAGCAGTTCTTC
cdr3_aa: CASSPRQRGSHEQFF
v_call: TRBV18
clone_size: many
j_call: TRBJ2-1
d_call: TRBD2

cdr3_nt: TGTGCCAGCAGCACAGGGGTGAGGGGCACAGATACGCAGTATTTT
cdr3_aa: CASSTGVRGTDTQYF
v_call: TRBV7-8
clone_size: many
j_call: TRBJ2-3
d_call: TRBD1

cdr3_nt: TGTGCCAGCTCACAGGTGGTTACAGGGATGTATTTGAACACTGAAGCTTTCTTT
cdr3_aa: CASSQVVTGMYLNTEAFF
v_call: TRBV18
clone_size: many
j_call: TRBJ1-1
d_call: .

cdr3_nt: TGTGCCTGGAGTGTGGGAGGATTAAATCAGCCCCAGCATTTT
cdr3_aa: CAWSVGGLNQPQHF
v_call: TRBV30
clone_size: many
j_call: TRBJ1-5
d_call: .

cdr3_nt: TGCGCCAGCAGCTTGGCCCCCGTCCGATATAATTCACCCCTCCACTTT
cdr3_aa: CASSLAPVRYNSPLHF
v_call: TRBV5-1
clone_size: .
j_call: TRBJ1-6
d_call: .

cdr3_nt: TGCGCCAGCAGCAGCCAAGGGACTAGCGGGGCAGATACGCGGTATTTT
cdr3_aa: CASSSQGTSGADTRYF
v_call: TRBV5-1
clone_size: .
j_call: TRBJ2-3
d_call: TRBD2

cdr3_nt: TGTGCCAGCAGTTTAATGGTCCACAGCCGCACCATATATTTT
cdr3_aa: CASSLMVHSRTIYF
v_call: TRBV28
clone_size: many
j_call: TRBJ1-3
d_call: .

cdr3_nt: TGCGCCAGCAGCTTACAGAGGGCTGGCTACGAGCAGTACTTC
cdr3_aa: CASSLQRAGYEQYF
v_call: TRBV5-1
clone_size: many
j_call: TRBJ2-7
d_call: .

cdr3_nt: TGTGCCTGCGGACCCGGGGCCGAGCAGTACTTC
cdr3_aa: CACGPGAEQYF
v_call: TRBV30
clone_size: many
j_call: TRBJ2-7
d_call: .

cdr3_nt: TGTGCCAGCAGCCCCCCAGGTCCCCCTGGAGGAACTGAAGCTTTCTTT
cdr3_aa: CASSPPGPPGGTEAFF
v_call: TRBV28
clone_size: many
j_call: TRBJ1-1
d_call: .

cdr3_nt: TGTGCCAGCAGCTTGGGCAGGGTGACTGAAGCTTTCTTT
cdr3_aa: CASSLGRVTEAFF
v_call: TRBV12-3/TRBV12-4
clone_size: many
j_call: TRBJ1-1
d_call: .

cdr3_nt: TGTGCCAGCAGTTTAGCGCTTGGGACAGGGGGCTACGAGCAGTACTTC
cdr3_aa: CASSLALGTGGYEQYF
v_call: TRBV12-3/TRBV12-4
clone_size: many
j_call: TRBJ2-7
d_call: TRBD1

cdr3_nt: TGTGCCAGCAGTTTAGGCAGGGTGGGGAATCAGCCCCAGCATTTT
cdr3_aa: CASSLGRVGNQPQHF
v_call: TRBV28
clone_size: many
j_call: TRBJ1-5
d_call: .

cdr3_nt: TGTGCCAGTAGTCCCTCGGGGGGCGAGTATAACACTGAAGCTTTCTTT
cdr3_aa: CASSPSGGEYNTEAFF
v_call: TRBV19
clone_size: .
j_call: TRBJ1-1
d_call: .

cdr3_nt: TGCGCCAGCAGCTTGGCTAGCGGGAACCTCTACAATGAGCAGTTCTTC
cdr3_aa: CASSLASGNLYNEQFF
v_call: TRBV5-1
clone_size: many
j_call: TRBJ2-1
d_call: TRBD2

cdr3_nt: TGTGCCAGCAGTTTCCCCTTCCCGGATAACTATGGCTACACCTTC
cdr3_aa: CASSFPFPDNYGYTF
v_call: TRBV28
clone_size: .
j_call: TRBJ1-2
d_call: .

cdr3_nt: TGTGCCAGCGGGGACATCTGGGAGCAGTACTTC
cdr3_aa: CASGDIWEQYF
v_call: TRBV19
clone_size: .
j_call: TRBJ2-7
d_call: .

cdr3_nt: TGTGCCAGCAGCCAAACCCGACAGGCCTACAATGAGCAGTTCTTC
cdr3_aa: CASSQTRQAYNEQFF
v_call: TRBV14
clone_size: many
j_call: TRBJ2-1
d_call: .

cdr3_nt: TGTGCCAGCAGTTACGGACAGGGTCCTGGGAACTATGGCTACACCTTC
cdr3_aa: CASSYGQGPGNYGYTF
v_call: TRBV27
clone_size: many
j_call: TRBJ1-2
d_call: TRBD1

cdr3_nt: TGTGCCTGGAGTATCAGACTAAAAGAGACCCAGTACTTC
cdr3_aa: CAWSIRLKETQYF
v_call: TRBV30
clone_size: few
j_call: TRBJ2-5
d_call: .

cdr3_nt: TGTGCCAGCAGCTTAGATCTGGGCAGCCCCCGGATCGGGGAGCTGTTTTTT
cdr3_aa: CASSLDLGSPRIGELFF
v_call: TRBV11-2
clone_size: many
j_call: TRBJ2-2
d_call: .

cdr3_nt: TGTGCCATCAGTGGGCTCGACAGGGATCAGCCCCAGCATTTT
cdr3_aa: CAISGLDRDQPQHF
v_call: TRBV10-3
clone_size: .
j_call: TRBJ1-5
d_call: TRBD1

cdr3_nt: TGTGCCAGCAGCTTACGGGTTCTGGGCGGCTACACCGGGGAGCTGTTTTTT
cdr3_aa: CASSLRVLGGYTGELFF
v_call: TRBV11-2
clone_size: .
j_call: TRBJ2-2
d_call: .

cdr3_nt: TGCAGTGCCACCGGGCGGGAGCCGTACGAGCAGTACTTC
cdr3_aa: CSATGREPYEQYF
v_call: TRBV20-1
clone_size: many
j_call: TRBJ2-7
d_call: TRBD2

cdr3_nt: TGTGCCAGCAGTGGGGGGGGACAGGGGGCTGGCTACACCTTC
cdr3_aa: CASSGGGQGAGYTF
v_call: TRBV2
clone_size: many
j_call: TRBJ1-2
d_call: TRBD1

cdr3_nt: TGCGCCAGCAGCCGCTCGGGTAGTACAGGGGGGAACTATGGCTACACCTTC
cdr3_aa: CASSRSGSTGGNYGYTF
v_call: TRBV5-1
clone_size: .
j_call: TRBJ1-2
d_call: TRBD1

cdr3_nt: TGTGCCAGCAGCGTAGTACAAGCTCTGGATACGCAGTATTTT
cdr3_aa: CASSVVQALDTQYF
v_call: TRBV11-2
clone_size: many
j_call: TRBJ2-3
d_call: .

cdr3_nt: TGCAGTGCTAGCAGGGTGACAGGGGACACTGAAGCTTTCTTT
cdr3_aa: CSASRVTGDTEAFF
v_call: TRBV20-1
clone_size: many
j_call: TRBJ1-1
d_call: TRBD1

cdr3_nt: TGTGCCACCAGCGGGCGGACACCCGAGATGAACACTGAAGCTTTCTTT
cdr3_aa: CATSGRTPEMNTEAFF
v_call: TRBV15
clone_size: many
j_call: TRBJ1-1
d_call: .

cdr3_nt: TGCGCCAGCAGCTTGGCTCTAGGGAACTATGGCTACACCTTC
cdr3_aa: CASSLALGNYGYTF
v_call: TRBV5-1
clone_size: many
j_call: TRBJ1-2
d_call: .

cdr3_nt: TGTGCCAGCAGTTCGACAGTGGGCTATGGCTACACCTTC
cdr3_aa: CASSSTVGYGYTF
v_call: TRBV12-3/TRBV12-4
clone_size: .
j_call: TRBJ1-2
d_call: .

cdr3_nt: TGTGCCAGCAGCGCGGACGGACGATATGGAAACACCATATATTTT
cdr3_aa: CASSADGRYGNTIYF
v_call: TRBV9
clone_size: few
j_call: TRBJ1-3
d_call: .

cdr3_nt: TGTGCCAGCAGTTTCGGCCTAGCGGGGAAGGAGTTCTTC
cdr3_aa: CASSFGLAGKEFF
v_call: TRBV28
clone_size: many
j_call: TRBJ2-1
d_call: TRBD2

cdr3_nt: TGTGCCAGCAGCTTGGTAGGACAGGGGCTGGCAGATACGCAGTATTTT
cdr3_aa: CASSLVGQGLADTQYF
v_call: TRBV5-8
clone_size: many
j_call: TRBJ2-3
d_call: TRBD1

cdr3_nt: TGTGCCAGCAGCTTAAAGCGGTCGTTGGACAGGGGGTCGCAAAAGAACACCGGGGAGCTGTTTTTT
cdr3_aa: CASSLKRSLDRGSQKNTGELFF
v_call: TRBV11-2
clone_size: many
j_call: TRBJ2-2
d_call: TRBD1

cdr3_nt: TGTGCCAGCAGTTCCGGGTCTATCTCCTACAATGAGCAGTTCTTC
cdr3_aa: CASSSGSISYNEQFF
v_call: TRBV27
clone_size: .
j_call: TRBJ2-1
d_call: .

cdr3_nt: TGTGCCAGCAGTTACTCCTCGACATTCTCTGGAAACACCATATATTTT
cdr3_aa: CASSYSSTFSGNTIYF
v_call: TRBV6-9
clone_size: few
j_call: TRBJ1-3
d_call: .

cdr3_nt: TGTGCCAGCAGCTTACCGGGACAGAGCTACGAGCAGTACTTC
cdr3_aa: CASSLPGQSYEQYF
v_call: TRBV7-9
clone_size: many
j_call: TRBJ2-7
d_call: TRBD1

cdr3_nt: TGTGCCAGCAGCCAAGAATTCGCGGGACCCAGCACAGATACGCAGTATTTT
cdr3_aa: CASSQEFAGPSTDTQYF
v_call: TRBV4-2
clone_size: .
j_call: TRBJ2-3
d_call: .

cdr3_nt: TGTGCCAGCTCACCACGGATTAGCATCGGCAATGAGCAGTTCTTC
cdr3_aa: CASSPRISIGNEQFF
v_call: TRBV18
clone_size: few
j_call: TRBJ2-1
d_call: .

cdr3_nt: TGTGCCAGCAGCCAAGGCAGGGAAGCTGATGAGCAGTTCTTC
cdr3_aa: CASSQGREADEQFF
v_call: TRBV3-1
clone_size: many
j_call: TRBJ2-1
d_call: .

cdr3_nt: TGTGCCACCAGCACTAGCGGCACCGGGGAGCTGTTTTTT
cdr3_aa: CATSTSGTGELFF
v_call: TRBV15
clone_size: .
j_call: TRBJ2-2
d_call: TRBD2

cdr3_nt: TGCAGCGTTGAGACACAGGCCCTGACTGCTTTCTTT
cdr3_aa: CSVETQALTAFF
v_call: TRBV29-1
clone_size: .
j_call: TRBJ1-1
d_call: .

cdr3_nt: TGTGCCAGCAGCGCGTCGGGACGCCCGAACACTGAAGCTTTCTTT
cdr3_aa: CASSASGRPNTEAFF
v_call: TRBV9
clone_size: many
j_call: TRBJ1-1
d_call: .

cdr3_nt: TGTGCCAGTAGTATATCTCCCGCACTAGCGGGGCAAGAGACCCAGTACTTC
cdr3_aa: CASSISPALAGQETQYF
v_call: TRBV19
clone_size: many
j_call: TRBJ2-5
d_call: TRBD2

cdr3_nt: TGTGCCAGCAGGGCGGGGGTCACAGATACGCAGTATTTT
cdr3_aa: CASRAGVTDTQYF
v_call: TRBV2
clone_size: many
j_call: TRBJ2-3
d_call: TRBD2

cdr3_nt: TGTGCCAGCAGCCTCAAGAGGGGTTTGAAGGGGTCCGAGCAGTACTTC
cdr3_aa: CASSLKRGLKGSEQYF
v_call: TRBV14
clone_size: .
j_call: TRBJ2-7
d_call: .

cdr3_nt: TGTGCCAGCAGTTCGGGACAGAATGAAAAACTGTTTTTT
cdr3_aa: CASSSGQNEKLFF
v_call: TRBV28
clone_size: .
j_call: TRBJ1-4
d_call: TRBD1

cdr3_nt: TGCGCCAGCAGCCACCCCCCTAGCGGGAGTTTGAATGAGCAGTTCTTC
cdr3_aa: CASSHPPSGSLNEQFF
v_call: TRBV4-1
clone_size: many
j_call: TRBJ2-1
d_call: TRBD2